Each of the 20 T cell receptor beta chains below was sequenced from the same sample in a study of blood T cell repertoires in COVID-19 (dated by TCRdb to the early 2020s). The method behind the library was the immunoSEQ multiplex PCR assay. The table comes from immuneACCESS by way of TCRdb, which keeps in-frame sequences with V and J called. Part of the clones is missing from these tables; in studies checked, under half for an unresolved V gene and the rest for unknown reasons. The sample table shows some 250,000 clones, and 80% to 90% are seen once. 8.8% of the sample comes from the top ten. The sequencing sample was made of PBMCs or T cells enriched from blood (not recorded which). These receptors came from a man between 40 and 49 years old who had recovered from COVID-19.

The chain recombines TRBV5-1 with TRBJ2-4; TRBD1 aligns across 9 bases. This CDR3 is 15 amino acids long. Per germline, CDR1 SGHRS and CDR2 YFSETQ. J gave up 5 bases and V 3 bases, and 6 bases lay outside the gene matches. This chain's CDR3 is CASSSRDRAENIQYF. The CDR3 DNA reads TGCGCCAGCAGCTCCCGGGACAGGGCCGAAAACATTCAGTACTTC.

The CDR3 is CASSFSGRGTDTQYF. Written as DNA, the CDR3 is TGTGCCAGCAGCTTCAGTGGGAGGGGTACAGATACGCAGTATTTT. The chain carries TRBV5-8 and TRBJ2-3, with TRBD2 matching 7 bases. The CDR3 sequence is 15 residues long. After removal of 2 bases from V and 3 bases from J, the junction contained 6 bases not matched to a gene. In germline, CDR1 is SGHTS, CDR2 YDEGEE.

Worth noting for this clone: A junction end diverges from the germline sequence, so it may reflect a read error. The chain carries TRBV5-1 and TRBJ1-2; 10 bases are shared with TRBD1. CDR3 length: 14 amino acids. CDR1 and CDR2 from the germline V gene are SGHRS and YFSETQ. The CDR3 here is CARSLGGQGYGYTF. CDR3 DNA: TGCGCCCGCAGCTTGGGGGGACAGGGGTACGGCTACACCTTC.

This clone was seen once. V usage is TRBV4-1 and J usage is TRBJ1-5, with D possibly matching TRBD1 (6 bases). This CDR3 spans 12 amino acids. Germline values: CDR1 MGHRA, CDR2 YSYEKL. Trimming took 4 bases from V and 7 from J, leaving 8 bases between them. The CDR3 loop is CASSRGGQPQHF. Here the CDR3 DNA reads TGCGCCAGCAGCCGAGGGGGACAGCCCCAGCATTTT.

The rearrangement links TRBV5-1 to TRBJ1-5; weak D call: TRBD1 (6 bases). CDR3 length: 15 amino acids. V shed 5 bases and J shed 5 bases, with 17 bases lying between them. Germline CDR1 reads SGHRS; CDR2 reads YFSETQ. CDR3 in amino acids: CASRDDPTGYQPQHF. In DNA form, the CDR3 reads TGCGCCAGCAGGGACGACCCGACAGGATATCAGCCCCAGCATTTT.

V and J are TRBV3-1 (or the pseudogene TRBV3-2) and TRBJ1-2; D may be TRBD1 (5 bases). Deletions cut 1 base from V and 7 bases from J, with 13 bases between. CDR3 length: 14 residues. Germline CDR1 LGHDT, CDR2 YNNKEL (reference sequence). CDR3 amino acids: CASSQVQQGVGYTF. DNA for the CDR3: TGTGCCAGCAGCCAAGTCCAGCAGGGCGTTGGCTACACCTTC.

This chain joins TRBV19 and TRBJ2-7, with D possibly TRBD2 on 5 matching bases. Germline CDR1 is LNHDA and CDR2 is SQIVND (reference sequence). CDR3 length: 13 residues. V lost 3 bases and J lost 6, with 12 bases in between. The CDR3 DNA sequence: TGTGCCAGTAGTATCGTCGGACTCTCCGAGCAGTACTTC. This encodes CASSIVGLSEQYF.

The rearrangement joins TRBV21-1 to TRBJ1-2. TRBV21-1 is tagged as a pseudogene. The CDR3 is made up of 16 amino acids. The CDR3, as DNA: TGTGCCAGCAGCAAAAACGTGGAAGGGGGGGCGAATGGCTACACCTTC. The encoded protein is CASSKNVEGGANGYTF.

This clone has a single count. This chain links TRBV18 with TRBJ2-5, with a tentative D call TRBD2 (5 bases). The CDR3 runs to 13 residues. Germline CDR1 reads KGHSH; CDR2 reads LQKENI. V lost 3 bases to trimming and J lost 5 bases, with 10 bases between them. This CDR3 reads CASSPEGTETQYF. The CDR3 DNA sequence: TGTGCCAGCTCACCTGAGGGCACTGAGACCCAGTACTTC.

The chain couples TRBV6-2 or TRBV6-3 to TRBJ2-7; tentative D call: TRBD2 (6 bases). The CDR3 extends over 20 amino acids. The V end was cut by 0 bases, the J end by 0 bases, with 24 bases between. The germline CDR1 and CDR2 sequences are MNHEY and SVGEGT. The CDR3 DNA is TGTGCCAGCAGTTACTCTACCTCTCGTCGGGGGAAGACTTCCTCCTACGAGCAGTACTTC. Translated, it gives CASSYSTSRRGKTSSYEQYF.

This chain links TRBV3-1 (or the pseudogene TRBV3-2) with TRBJ2-3; D not certain. Germline lookup yields CDR1 LGHDT and CDR2 YNNKEL (reference sequence). V was trimmed by 2 bases and J by 2 bases, leaving 8 bases between them. This CDR3 comprises 14 residues. CDR3 amino acids: CASSQLGVTDTQYF. The CDR3 nucleotides are TGTGCCAGCAGCCAACTAGGTGTCACAGATACGCAGTATTTT.

The chain recombines TRBV12-3 or TRBV12-4 with TRBJ1-2; the D gene is possibly TRBD1 (5 bases). With 5 bases removed from V and 3 bases from J, the gap between germline ends came to 10 bases. The CDR3 is 13 amino acids. CDR3 residues: CASSEGGDYGYTF. CDR3 in DNA: TGTGCCAGCAGTGAGGGAGGGGACTATGGCTACACCTTC.

This sequence joins TRBV11-2 and TRBJ1-1; tentative D call: TRBD1 (5 bases). The V gene lost 5 bases and the J gene lost 3 bases, with 19 bases spanning the gap. This CDR3 has 16 amino acids. Per germline, CDR1 SGHAT and CDR2 FQNNGV. CDR3 amino acids: CASSLESGGSDTEAFF. The CDR3 DNA sequence: TGTGCCAGCAGCCTGGAGAGTGGGGGGTCGGACACTGAAGCTTTCTTT.

V and J are TRBV28 and TRBJ1-1; D is perhaps TRBD1 (6 bases). The CDR3 loop spans 14 amino acids. Trimming took 3 bases from V and 1 from J, leaving 9 bases between them. CDR1 and CDR2 from the germline V gene are MDHEN and SYDVKM. The CDR3, as DNA: TGTGCCAGCAGTTTTGGACAGTGGAACACTGAAGCTTTCTTT. This codes for CASSFGQWNTEAFF.

Here the CDR3 DNA reads TGTGCCAGCAGCTTGGCCAACTGGGGACAACCCTCTGGGGCCAACGTCCTGACTTTC. Its translation: CASSLANWGQPSGANVLTF. This sequence joins TRBV5-5 and TRBJ2-6; perhaps TRBD1 as D (6 bases). With 0 bases removed from V and 0 bases from J, the gap between germline ends came to 16 bases. Germline V CDR1 and CDR2: SGHKS, YYEKEE (reference sequence). This CDR3 has 19 residues.

The V gene is TRBV27, the J gene TRBJ2-7; 8 bases line up with TRBD1. The J segment lost 5 bases and the V segment lost 6 bases, leaving 12 bases of the junction unmatched. This CDR3 region has 15 residues. In germline, CDR1 is MNHEY, CDR2 SMNVEV (reference sequence). CDR3 region: CASRIIGQGSHEQYF. As DNA, the CDR3 is TGTGCCAGCAGGATTATAGGACAGGGTTCCCACGAGCAGTACTTC.

The genes are TRBV5-6 and TRBJ1-1, with D perhaps matching TRBD1 (6 bases). Germline V CDR1 and CDR2: SGHDT, YYEEEE. The length of the CDR3 is 14 residues. V shed 4 bases and J shed 2 bases, with 12 bases lying between them. CDR3 region: CASSRRGLNTEAFF. CDR3 DNA sequence: TGTGCCAGCAGCCGGCGGGGGCTTAACACTGAAGCTTTCTTT.

This clone appeared once. V and J are TRBV4-3 and TRBJ1-1; D perhaps matches TRBD1 (5 bases). V was shortened by 0 bases and J by 5 bases, with 10 bases between the two germline ends. The CDR3 has 14 amino acids. In germline, CDR1 is LGHNA, CDR2 YSLEER. Here the CDR3 DNA reads TGCGCCAGCAGCCAAGATCCGCGGGGGACTGAAGCTTTCTTT. Translated: CASSQDPRGTEAFF.

This clone rates as large. The rearrangement uses TRBV28 and TRBJ2-7; D possibly corresponds to TRBD2 (6 bases). Germline V CDR1 and CDR2: MDHEN, SYDVKM. CDR3 length equals 14 residues. Trimming stripped 1 base from V and 5 bases from J, with 12 bases between. The CDR3 coding sequence is TGTGCCAGCAGTTTATTGGGAGGTACCGACGAGCAGTACTTC. Residues: CASSLLGGTDEQYF.

This clone was counted only a few times. V usage is TRBV5-6 and J usage is TRBJ1-5; 7 bases line up with TRBD1. The CDR3 is 14 amino acids. Germline V gives CDR1 SGHDT, CDR2 YYEEEE. Unmatched junction bases numbered 7, after V lost 3 bases and J lost 7 bases. This CDR3 is CASSSTTGRQPQHF. In DNA, the CDR3 is TGTGCCAGCAGCTCTACGACAGGGAGGCAGCCCCAGCATTTT.